Listed below are T cell receptor beta chains from one sample, sequenced in a study of cytomegalovirus exposure and HLA in healthy donors. The protocol was immunoSEQ multiplex PCR, while the TCRdb copy is restricted to in-frame clones and leaves out a portion. The sample yields some 200,000 clones, approximately 85% seen once. Sequencing used PBMCs. The receptors originated from a woman aged 18-29 years in good health and CMV-seronegative. The CDR3 runs from the conserved cysteine through the conserved F or W. D genes are given only for firm matches. A clone size is listed for some rows: how often the clone was seen (once, few, many), or a class if it is expanded.

V gene	D gene	J gene	CDR3 length	clone size	CDR3 protein	CDR3 DNA
TRBV21-1	-	TRBJ1-2	17	few	CASSSRDRGLSWNGYTF	TGTGCCAGCAGCAGCCGGGACAGGGGGCTCTCTTGGAATGGCTACACCTTC
TRBV28	-	TRBJ2-1	15	-	CASSLLLAAYNEQFF	TGTGCCAGCAGTTTATTGCTGGCGGCCTACAATGAGCAGTTCTTC
TRBV19	-	TRBJ1-2	11	-	CASWGGGGYTF	TGTGCCAGCTGGGGGGGAGGTGGCTACACCTTC
TRBV5-6	TRBD2	TRBJ2-1	17	-	CASSVDRLAGGSNEQFF	TGTGCCAGCAGCGTGGACAGACTAGCGGGAGGGTCCAATGAGCAGTTCTTC
TRBV19	-	TRBJ2-7	12	-	CASSDFSDEQYF	TGTGCCAGTAGTGATTTTAGTGACGAGCAGTACTTC
TRBV11-3	TRBD2	TRBJ2-1	18	-	CASSSPLQLAMWYNEQFF	TGTGCCAGCAGCTCGCCCCTTCAACTAGCGATGTGGTACAATGAGCAGTTCTTC
TRBV30	-	TRBJ1-1	12	-	CAWAHGGREAFF	TGTGCCTGGGCTCACGGGGGGCGAGAAGCTTTCTTT
TRBV19	-	TRBJ2-7	15	few	CASSPLVGGPYEQYF	TGTGCCAGTAGTCCACTTGTTGGGGGCCCCTACGAGCAGTACTTC
TRBV6-4	TRBD2	TRBJ2-1	15	-	CASSLREGSYNEQFF	TGTGCCAGCAGTCTGCGGGAGGGGAGCTACAATGAGCAGTTCTTC
TRBV7-9	-	TRBJ1-2	15	once	CASSRGEGYVYGYTF	TGTGCCAGCAGTCGGGGGGAGGGCTACGTCTATGGCTACACCTTC
TRBV28	-	TRBJ1-5	12	-	CASSYPPQPQHF	TGTGCCAGCAGCTACCCCCCACAGCCCCAGCATTTT
TRBV18	TRBD2	TRBJ2-3	16	once	CASSPPASGSTDTQYF	TGTGCCAGCTCACCACCTGCTAGCGGAAGCACAGATACGCAGTATTTT
TRBV27	-	TRBJ2-7	12	-	CASSKGGYEQYF	TGTGCCAGCAGTAAAGGGGGCTACGAGCAGTACTTC
TRBV2	-	TRBJ2-4	16	-	CASSDERVLAKNIQYF	TGTGCCAGCAGTGACGAGAGAGTTCTAGCCAAAAACATTCAGTACTTC
TRBV25-1	-	TRBJ2-7	15	-	CASSVGGAVSYEQYF	TGTGCCAGCAGTGTTGGGGGGGCAGTCTCCTACGAGCAGTACTTC
TRBV10-2	-	TRBJ2-3	14	-	CASCGGRFTDTQYF	TGCGCCAGCTGCGGCGGCAGATTCACAGATACGCAGTATTTT
TRBV27	TRBD2	TRBJ2-7	14	-	CASSSVAGLNEQYF	TGTGCCAGCAGTTCTGTAGCGGGATTGAACGAGCAGTACTTC
TRBV19	-	TRBJ1-5	10	-	CAVGRQPQHF	TGTGCCGTCGGGAGACAGCCCCAGCATTTT
TRBV28	-	TRBJ1-1	14	-	CASSPRGRDTEAFF	TGTGCCAGCAGTCCCCGGGGGAGGGACACTGAAGCTTTCTTT
TRBV4-1	-	TRBJ1-2	15	-	CASSQEGEQLYGYTF	TGCGCCAGCAGCCAAGAAGGTGAACAGCTCTATGGCTACACCTTC
TRBV5-1	TRBD2	TRBJ2-5	17	-	CASSPQMRLAGQETQYF	TGCGCCAGCAGCCCGCAGATGAGACTAGCGGGGCAAGAGACCCAGTACTTC
TRBV27	TRBD2	TRBJ2-1	14	-	CASSPGTSGTEQFF	TGTGCCAGCAGTCCCGGGACTAGTGGGACTGAGCAGTTCTTC
TRBV7-8	-	TRBJ2-5	16	-	CASSLGGAGGRETQYF	TGTGCCAGCAGCTTAGGGGGGGCCGGGGGGAGAGAGACCCAGTACTTC
TRBV28	TRBD1	TRBJ1-1	14	-	CASRTGEAGTEAFF	TGTGCCAGCAGAACAGGGGAGGCGGGCACTGAAGCTTTCTTT
TRBV9	-	TRBJ2-1	15	once	CASSQVRVMSNEQFF	TGTGCCAGCAGCCAGGTCAGGGTCATGAGCAATGAGCAGTTCTTC
TRBV5-1	TRBD2	TRBJ2-1	15	-	CASSLAGGGYNEQFF	TGCGCCAGTAGCTTGGCCGGGGGGGGGTACAATGAGCAGTTCTTC
TRBV9	-	TRBJ1-4	14	-	CASSVEQGDEKLFF	TGTGCCAGCAGCGTAGAACAGGGCGATGAAAAACTGTTTTTT
TRBV18	TRBD2	TRBJ2-3	15	once	CASSPRSGGTDTQYF	TGTGCCAGCTCACCACGTAGCGGGGGTACAGATACGCAGTATTTT
TRBV9	-	TRBJ1-6	15	-	CASSVAPGSGSPLHF	TGTGCCAGCAGCGTAGCCCCAGGGTCGGGTTCACCCCTCCACTTT
TRBV19	-	TRBJ2-1	13	-	CASRDSSYNEQFF	TGTGCCAGTAGGGACAGCTCCTACAATGAGCAGTTCTTC
TRBV6-5	TRBD1	TRBJ1-2	14	-	CASSTGTGSYGYTF	TGTGCCAGCAGTACCGGGACAGGGTCCTATGGCTACACCTTC
TRBV4-1	-	TRBJ2-3	12	-	CASSQEWATQYF	TGCGCCAGCAGCCAAGAGTGGGCTACGCAGTATTTT
TRBV7-6	TRBD1	TRBJ2-1	14	-	CASSGTGGVNEQFF	TGTGCCAGCAGCGGGACAGGGGGAGTCAATGAGCAGTTCTTC
TRBV6-5	-	TRBJ2-2	14	-	CASNGRLDTGELFF	TGTGCCAGCAATGGGAGGTTGGACACCGGGGAGCTGTTTTTT
TRBV7-9	-	TRBJ2-1	15	few	CASSLGRELLNEQFF	TGTGCCAGCAGCTTAGGGAGGGAACTTTTGAATGAGCAGTTCTTC
TRBV27	TRBD1	TRBJ1-6	15	-	CASKPSGTVGSPLHF	TGTGCCAGTAAGCCCTCCGGGACAGTGGGTTCACCCCTCCACTTT
TRBV5-6	-	TRBJ1-2	14	-	CASSLKQTYYGYTF	TGTGCCAGCAGCTTAAAACAGACCTACTATGGCTACACCTTC
TRBV6-6	-	TRBJ2-6	16	-	CASERVPGGGANVLTF	TGTGCCAGCGAAAGGGTACCCGGGGGAGGGGCCAACGTCCTGACTTTC
TRBV5-5	-	TRBJ2-3	13	-	CASSSGTPDTQYF	TGTGCCAGCTCATCTGGGACTCCAGATACGCAGTATTTT
TRBV7-8	-	TRBJ1-1	13	-	CASSLQVNTEAFF	TGTGCCAGCAGCCTACAGGTGAACACTGAAGCTTTCTTT
TRBV4-1	-	TRBJ1-5	15	-	CASSQDPGRDQPQHF	TGCGCCAGCAGCCAAGACCCAGGGCGCGATCAGCCCCAGCATTTT
TRBV7-3	TRBD2	TRBJ2-1	17	-	CASSPSRVAGGPDEQFF	TGTGCCAGCAGCCCGTCTCGGGTAGCGGGAGGGCCGGATGAGCAGTTCTTC
TRBV7-9	TRBD2	TRBJ2-1	18	few	CASSLPPRLAGVAGEQFF	TGTGCCAGCAGCCTACCACCTCGACTAGCGGGAGTAGCTGGTGAGCAGTTCTTC
TRBV7-9	-	TRBJ1-6	16	few	CASSLGAGVGESPLHF	TGTGCCAGCAGCTTAGGCGCAGGGGTCGGAGAATCACCCCTCCACTTT
TRBV6-5	-	TRBJ1-1	15	-	CASSYSRGRWTEAFF	TGTGCCAGCAGTTACTCAAGAGGGCGGTGGACTGAAGCTTTCTTT
TRBV19	-	TRBJ2-7	14	-	CASSMQGLSYEQYF	TGTGCCAGTAGTATGCAGGGTCTATCCTACGAGCAGTACTTC
TRBV10-2	-	TRBJ1-1	14	-	CASSERSEDTEAFF	TGCGCCAGCAGTGAGAGGTCAGAGGACACTGAAGCTTTCTTT
TRBV29-1	-	TRBJ2-2	11	-	CSVLGTGELFF	TGCAGCGTTCTAGGCACCGGGGAGCTGTTTTTT
TRBV11-2	-	TRBJ2-2	14	-	CASSLGLVIGELFF	TGTGCCAGCAGCTTAGGACTAGTAATCGGGGAGCTGTTTTTT
TRBV28	TRBD1	TRBJ2-2	17	-	CASSLIAGGVNTGELFF	TGTGCCAGCAGTTTAATAGCAGGGGGCGTTAACACCGGGGAGCTGTTTTTT
TRBV5-1	TRBD2	TRBJ2-2	14	-	CASSSGGLGGELFF	TGCGCCAGCAGTTCGGGGGGGCTCGGCGGGGAGCTGTTTTTT
TRBV27	-	TRBJ2-7	16	-	CASSPQVWVGSYEQYF	TGTGCCAGCAGTCCTCAGGTATGGGTTGGCTCCTACGAGCAGTACTTC
TRBV5-1	-	TRBJ2-5	15	-	CASSLETGHQETQYF	TGCGCCAGCAGCTTGGAGACAGGTCACCAAGAGACCCAGTACTTC
TRBV9	-	TRBJ2-2	14	-	CASSGAGGTGELFF	TGTGCCAGCAGCGGAGCGGGCGGTACCGGGGAGCTGTTTTTT
TRBV29-1	TRBD1	TRBJ2-3	17	-	CSPLPGDRQGSTDTQYF	TGCAGCCCCTTGCCAGGGGATAGACAGGGGAGCACAGATACGCAGTATTTT
TRBV28	-	TRBJ2-7	14	-	CASFGGQLGYEQYF	TGTGCCAGCTTCGGCGGCCAGCTAGGCTACGAGCAGTACTTC
TRBV5-1	TRBD2	TRBJ2-5	13	-	CASRQGSGETQYF	TGCGCCAGCAGACAAGGTAGCGGGGAGACCCAGTACTTC
TRBV5-6	-	TRBJ2-3	14	-	CASSLFRSTDTQYF	TGTGCCAGCAGCTTGTTTCGGTCCACAGATACGCAGTATTTT
TRBV29-1	-	TRBJ2-7	15	-	CSVEDPGTSRYEQYF	TGCAGCGTTGAGGACCCCGGGACTTCACGCTACGAGCAGTACTTC